The source of this T cell receptor beta chain is a study of blood T cell repertoires in COVID-19. Study summary: PBMCs, B-cell-depleted T cells, or T cells provided the cDNA or gDNA that made up the material.

Recruits, aged roughly 18 to 95 years, lived in 20 to 30 US areas. Cohort assignment relied on participant-reported clinical history. As processed by the authors: Scientists estimated how many nucleated cells there were by amplifying reference gene primers. Profiled with immunoSEQ multiplex PCR; TCRdb holds only in-frame clones, not every one. V, J and clone size reflect that table, while D and trimming were determined from the DNA. The profile shows 200,000 to 250,000 clones, 85% of them singletons. CDR3 length equals 13 residues. Germline V CDR1 and CDR2: WNHNN, SYGVQD (reference sequence). The V gene end was trimmed by 2 bases and the J gene end by 3 bases; junction bases not matched to a gene: 0. This clone was counted only a few times.

Specimen: PBMCs or T cells enriched from blood (not recorded which). The sequence was obtained from a woman in her fifties or sixties with acute COVID-19. This chain joins TRBV10-1 and TRBJ1-2; TRBD1 agrees at 7 bases. The CDR3 DNA follows: TGCGCCAGCAGTGAGGGACAGGACTATGGCTACACCTTC. Protein product: CASSEGQDYGYTF.